These 7 T cell receptor beta chains share one sample of origin, sequenced in a study of T cells in Graves' hyperthyroidism and ophthalmopathy. Amplified TCR beta CDR3 regions came from RNA transcripts. The HTBI primer set served for first-round RT-PCR of the TCR CDR3. TCRdb re-called the multiplex PCR reads through MiXCR, storing one row per CDR3 protein. The data hold approximately 610,000 distinct CDR3 sequences, with around 15% observed a single time. Sequencing used blood. Every receptor here comes from a woman aged 18-29 years with Graves' hyperthyroidism.

This clonotype was seen more than once but under ten times. V is TRBV19 and J is TRBJ2-1, with D hard to call. The CDR3 has 16 residues. V dropped 7 bases and J dropped 1 base, with 17 bases sitting between them. Per germline, CDR1 LNHDA and CDR2 SQIVND (reference sequence). The CDR3 DNA is TGTGCCAGTATGCTGGGTCCCCAAAGGTCCTACAATGAGCAGTTCTTC. Protein product: CASMLGPQRSYNEQFF.

This clonotype was recorded only once. The rearrangement uses TRBV11-1 and TRBJ1-2; 9 positions match TRBD1. The CDR3 contains 18 residues. The germline CDR1 and CDR2 sequences are SGHAT and FQDESV (reference sequence). Unmatched junction bases numbered 21, after V lost 5 bases and J lost 8 bases. The CDR3: CASSRTTSGTGTGGGYTF. The CDR3 DNA is TGTGCCAGCAGCCGTACCACTTCCGGGACAGGGACCGGAGGCGGCTACACCTTC. Full variable domain (outside the CDR3, taken from reference TRBV11-1 and TRBJ1-2): EAEVAQSPRYKITEKSQAVAFWCDPISGHATLYWYRQILGQGPELLVQFQDESVVDDSQLPKDRFSAERLKGVDSTLKIQPAELGDSAMYLCASSRTTSGTGTGGGYTFGSGTRLTVV.

The rearrangement links TRBV3-1 to TRBJ1-5; no clear D. V gave up 0 bases and J gave up 7 bases, with 13 bases separating them. The CDR3 is made up of 15 amino acids. Germline values: CDR1 LGHDT, CDR2 YNNKEL (reference sequence). CDR3 sequence: CASSQDFGGNQPQHF. The CDR3 region has the DNA TGTGCCAGCAGCCAAGATTTCGGAGGAAACCAGCCCCAGCATTTT.

This clonotype occurred many times. The chain employs TRBV5-1 and TRBJ1-1; D remains unclear. With 6 bases removed from V and 1 base from J, the gap between germline ends came to 16 bases. Germline values: CDR1 SGHRS, CDR2 YFSETQ. The CDR3 totals 15 residues. This CDR3 reads CASKTRAEGNTEAFF. The CDR3 coding sequence is TGCGCCAGCAAAACGAGGGCCGAGGGGAACACTGAAGCTTTCTTT. Complete variable domain (other parts from reference TRBV5-1 and TRBJ1-1): KAGVTQTPRYLIKTRGQQVTLSCSPISGHRSVSWYQQTPGQGLQFLFEYFSETQRNKGNFPGRFSGRQFSNSRSEMNVSTLELGDSALYLCASKTRAEGNTEAFFGQGTRLTVV.

J is TRBJ2-1 and V is TRBV30; no definite D call. V was shortened by 3 bases and J by 10 bases, with 7 bases between the two germline ends. The CDR3 is 10 amino acids. Germline V lookup: CDR1 GTSNPN, CDR2 SVGIG (reference sequence). CDR3 DNA: TGTGCCTGGAGCGAACGAGAGCAGTTCTTC. Residues: CAWSEREQFF. Based on the CDR3 plus reference TRBV30 and TRBJ2-1, the full variable domain is SQTIHQWPATLVQPVGSPLSLECTVEGTSNPNLYWYRQAAGRGLQLLFYSVGIGQISSEVPQNLSASRPQDRQFILSSKKLLLSDSGFYLCAWSEREQFFGPGTRLTVL.

This clonotype was found many times. V gene TRBV7-9 combines with J gene TRBJ2-6, with D perhaps TRBD1 (5 bases). The germline V gene encodes CDR1 SEHNR and CDR2 FQNEAQ (reference sequence). The germline V and J ends were trimmed by 1 base and 2 bases, with 6 bases remaining between them. CDR3 length: 15 residues. The CDR3 nucleotides are TGTGCCAGCAGCTTAGTCAGGGCTGGGGCCAACGTCCTGACTTTC. Its protein product is CASSLVRAGANVLTF. The whole variable domain, remainder taken from reference TRBV7-9 and TRBJ2-6, is DTGVSQNPRHKITKRGQNVTFRCDPISEHNRLYWYRQTLGQGPEFLTYFQNEAQLEKSRLLSDRFSAERPKGSFSTLEIQRTEQGDSAMYLCASSLVRAGANVLTFGAGSRLTVL.

This clonotype was observed a single time. The V gene is TRBV4-3, the J gene TRBJ2-1; tentatively, D is TRBD2 (6 bases). Trimming pared 2 bases from V and 2 bases from J, leaving 13 bases between. The CDR3 extends over 16 amino acids. Germline V lookup: CDR1 LGHNA, CDR2 YSLEER. The CDR3 spells CASSQSGTDPYNEQFF. The DNA of the CDR3 is TGCGCCAGCAGCCAATCCGGGACTGACCCCTACAATGAGCAGTTCTTC.